These 6 T cell receptor beta chains came from one sample sequenced in a study of blood T cell repertoires in COVID-19 (dated by TCRdb to about 2020). The library was obtained by the immunoSEQ multiplex PCR assay. TCRdb carries this immuneACCESS record with in-frame sequences only. Its versions omit some clonotypes, under half of them owing to an unresolved V gene in the studies checked, with the rest unexplained. In all, the sample holds approximately 190,000 clones, and about 80% of those were seen once. Approximately 14% of the sample belongs to the ten largest clones. The sequencing sample was made of peripheral blood. The receptors derive from a man aged 25-45 years with active or convalescent COVID-19.

The V gene is TRBV11-2, the J gene TRBJ2-7; 10 nucleotides match TRBD2. The germline V gene has CDR1 SGHAT and CDR2 FQNNGV. With V trimmed by 6 bases and J by 4 bases, 12 bases remained unmatched. The CDR3 sequence is 16 residues long. In nucleotides, the CDR3 is TGTGCCAGCAGACAAGGGCTAGCGGGGGATGTATACGAGCAGTACGTC. Protein product: CASRQGLAGDVYEQYV.

The CDR3 DNA follows: TGTGCCAGCAGCTCAGGAGAACTAGTTGCAGATACGCAGTATTTT. Encoded protein: CASSSGELVADTQYF. The chain uses TRBV7-3 and TRBJ2-3, with D perhaps TRBD2 (5 bases). CDR3 length: 15 residues. The germline V gene has CDR1 SGHTA and CDR2 FQGTGA. Deletions cut 4 bases from V and 4 bases from J, with 15 bases between.

This clone came up once. V gene TRBV19 combines with J gene TRBJ1-1; D gene unclear. The CDR3 is made up of 14 amino acids. Per the germline V gene, CDR1 is LNHDA and CDR2 is SQIVND (reference sequence). The V end lost 3 bases, the J end lost 1 base, and 9 bases lay between the germline ends. CDR3 amino acids: CASSITSQNTEAFF. CDR3 DNA sequence: TGTGCCAGTAGTATTACATCGCAGAACACTGAAGCTTTCTTT.

The genes are TRBV7-6 and TRBJ2-1; tentative D call: TRBD2 (7 bases). With 3 bases removed from V and 8 bases from J, the gap between germline ends came to 20 bases. CDR3 size: 16 residues. From germline, CDR1 is SGHVS and CDR2 FNYEAQ. CDR3 nucleotide sequence: TGTGCCAGCAGCTTGGGAGCAGGGGAGGGAAGGGATGAGCAGTTCTTC. Amino acids: CASSLGAGEGRDEQFF.

This clone was counted a single time. Here the CDR3 reads CASSLTRLNTEAFF. Here the CDR3 DNA reads TGTGCCAGCAGTCTGACTCGGTTGAACACTGAAGCTTTCTTT. The gene calls are TRBV6-5 and TRBJ1-1; no clear D. Trimming stripped 5 bases from V and 0 bases from J, with 10 bases between. The CDR3 runs to 14 residues. Per germline, CDR1 MNHEY and CDR2 SVGAGI.

The V and J genes are TRBV3-1 (or the pseudogene TRBV3-2) and TRBJ2-7; the D is unclear. Germline lookup yields CDR1 LGHDT and CDR2 YNNKEL (reference sequence). The CDR3 consists of 15 residues. The ends were cut back, 0 bases at V and 6 bases at J, with 15 bases in the middle. CDR3 in amino acids: CASSQEGVPLGEQYF. As DNA, the CDR3 is TGTGCCAGCAGCCAAGAGGGCGTCCCCTTAGGCGAGCAGTACTTC.